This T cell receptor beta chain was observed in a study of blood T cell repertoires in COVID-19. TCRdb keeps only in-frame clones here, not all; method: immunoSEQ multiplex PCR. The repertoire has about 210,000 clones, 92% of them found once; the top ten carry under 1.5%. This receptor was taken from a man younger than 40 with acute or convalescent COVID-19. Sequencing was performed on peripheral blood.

The CDR3 DNA follows: TGTGCCAGCAGCTTGGGACAGGGACGTTACGACGAGCAGTACTTC. Its translation is CASSLGQGRYDEQYF. The chain is built from TRBV7-2 and TRBJ2-7; 9 bases are shared with TRBD1. Germline V gene lookup returns CDR1 SGHTA and CDR2 FQGNSA. The CDR3 is 15 amino acids. The J segment lost 5 bases and the V segment lost 3 bases, leaving 8 bases of the junction unmatched.